This passage covers 9 T cell receptor beta chains from one sample sequenced in a study of cytomegalovirus exposure and HLA in healthy donors. Researchers ran the PCR with 60 Vbeta and 13 Jbeta primers. Generated by immunoSEQ multiplex PCR, the TCRdb table keeps only in-frame clones and is missing some. The sample holds about 190,000 clones, roughly 80% seen once. The sample comprised PBMCs. The receptors derive from a young woman in good health and CMV-seronegative.

The sample holds one count of this clone. The chain joins TRBV10-3 to TRBJ1-6; D is undetermined. The CDR3 has 12 residues. Germline-derived CDR1 and CDR2 are ENHRY and SYGVKD. V lost 3 bases, J lost 8 bases, and 5 bases lay in between. The CDR3 sequence: CAISETYSPLHF. The CDR3, as DNA: TGTGCCATCAGTGAAACTTATTCACCCCTCCACTTT.

The chain employs TRBV28 and TRBJ2-7; TRBD2 agrees at 13 bases. The CDR3 sequence is 16 residues long. Germline lookup yields CDR1 MDHEN and CDR2 SYDVKM. J lost 3 bases, V lost 5 bases, and 7 bases had no gene match. The CDR3 sequence is CASSPGLAGADYEQYF. Written as DNA, the CDR3 is TGTGCCAGCAGTCCAGGACTAGCGGGAGCCGACTACGAGCAGTACTTC. Full variable domain (rest looked up from reference TRBV28 and TRBJ2-7): DVKVTQSSRYLVKRTGEKVFLECVQDMDHENMFWYRQDPGLGLRLIYFSYDVKMKEKGDIPEGYSVSREKKERFSLILESASTNQTSMYLCASSPGLAGADYEQYFGPGTRLTVT.

The chain couples TRBV9 to TRBJ1-2, with 7 bases aligning to TRBD1. The V gene's germline CDR1 is SGDLS and CDR2 YYNGEE. With V trimmed by 4 bases and J by 6 bases, 15 bases remained unmatched. The CDR3 has 16 residues. The CDR3 bases are TGTGCCAGCAGCCCGACGACGAGGGGTCAGGGGGATGGCTACACCTTC. Its protein is CASSPTTRGQGDGYTF.

The sample holds one count of this clone. This chain links TRBV5-1 with TRBJ1-1, with 7 bases matching TRBD1. Germline-derived CDR1 and CDR2 are SGHRS and YFSETQ. Losses at the gene ends were 5 bases for V and 1 base for J; bases not matched to a gene: 14. The CDR3 length is 17 residues. This CDR3 is CASSSRQGQGGNTEAFF. The CDR3 DNA sequence: TGCGCCAGCAGTTCTAGACAGGGACAAGGAGGGAACACTGAAGCTTTCTTT.

This clone was seen once. V and J are TRBV7-9 and TRBJ2-1, with a tentative D call TRBD1 (5 bases). V gave up 2 bases and J gave up 9 bases, with 8 bases separating them. This CDR3 comprises 12 residues. CDR1 and CDR2 (germline): SEHNR, FQNEAQ (reference sequence). CDR3 bases: TGTGCCAGCAGCTTAAGCAGGGTTGAGCAGTTCTTC. Amino acid sequence: CASSLSRVEQFF.

The genes are TRBV19 and TRBJ1-1; D not resolved. V shed 10 bases and J shed 3 bases, with 15 bases lying between them. Germline CDR1 and CDR2: LNHDA and SQIVND (reference sequence). CDR3 length: 13 residues. The CDR3 DNA reads as TGTGCCACGTCGTGGAGGGAAGACACTGAAGCTTTCTTT. Encoded protein: CATSWREDTEAFF.

J is TRBJ1-6 and V is TRBV11-1; D gene uncertain. This CDR3 contains 15 residues. In germline, CDR1 is SGHAT, CDR2 FQDESV (reference sequence). Deletions cut 2 bases from V and 7 bases from J, with 12 bases between. CDR3 residues: CASSLWVRLNSPLHF. Written as DNA, the CDR3 is TGTGCCAGCAGCTTATGGGTCAGACTAAATTCACCCCTCCACTTT. The variable domain in full, completed from reference TRBV11-1 and TRBJ1-6, reads EAEVAQSPRYKITEKSQAVAFWCDPISGHATLYWYRQILGQGPELLVQFQDESVVDDSQLPKDRFSAERLKGVDSTLKIQPAELGDSAMYLCASSLWVRLNSPLHFGNGTRLTVT.

The rearrangement links TRBV30 to TRBJ1-6, with D perhaps TRBD1 (5 bases). The germline V gene has CDR1 GTSNPN and CDR2 SVGIG (reference sequence). The CDR3 is 14 amino acids. Trimming removed 0 bases at V and 9 bases at J, with 12 bases between. The CDR3 region has the DNA TGTGCCTGGAGTGTAAGCCAGGGAAGTTCACCCCTCCACTTT. Protein: CAWSVSQGSSPLHF.

The chain uses TRBV5-1 and TRBJ1-1, with D maybe TRBD1 (6 bases). V was pared by 5 bases and J by 5 bases, with 19 bases between. This CDR3 is 15 amino acids long. Germline CDR1 reads SGHRS; CDR2 reads YFSETQ. The CDR3 spells CASSPGQLINTEAFF. For the CDR3, the DNA is TGCGCCAGCAGTCCCGGACAGTTGATTAATACTGAAGCTTTCTTT.